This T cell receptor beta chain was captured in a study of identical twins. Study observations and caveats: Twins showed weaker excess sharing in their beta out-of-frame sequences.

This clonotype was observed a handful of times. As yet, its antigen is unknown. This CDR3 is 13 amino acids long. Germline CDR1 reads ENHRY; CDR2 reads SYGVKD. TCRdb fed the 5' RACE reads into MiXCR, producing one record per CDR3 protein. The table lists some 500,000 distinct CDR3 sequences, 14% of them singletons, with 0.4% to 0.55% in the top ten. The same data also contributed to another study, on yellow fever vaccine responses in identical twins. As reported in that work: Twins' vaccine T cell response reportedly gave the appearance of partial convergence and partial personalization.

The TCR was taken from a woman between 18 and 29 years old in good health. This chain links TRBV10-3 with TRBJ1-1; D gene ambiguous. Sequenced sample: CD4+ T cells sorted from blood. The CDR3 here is CASNTAKATEAFF. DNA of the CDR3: TGTGCTTCCAATACCGCCAAGGCAACTGAAGCTTTCTTT.